The rows below give T cell receptor beta chains drawn from one sample of a study of cytomegalovirus exposure and HLA in healthy donors. The assay was immunoSEQ multiplex PCR, and TCRdb's table has in-frame clones only and misses some. The table includes some 130,000 clones, about 80% detected once. Sequencing input: PBMCs. These receptors all come from a girl aged 2-10 years in good health and CMV-seronegative. The CDR3 runs from the conserved cysteine through the conserved F or W. The listing skips clone size in some rows; elsewhere it reads once, few, many or a size class.

v_gene | abundance | CDR3aa
TRBV7-2 | NA | CASSFYEGTQYF
TRBV19 | NA | CASSIFPPGTNMDNEQFF
TRBV27 | NA | CASSFSQGPMNYGYTF
TRBV5-8 | NA | CASSLGTQGNEQFF
TRBV7-8 | NA | CASTSMWWDRDSGNTIYF
TRBV19 | NA | CASSIAGMNTEAFF
TRBV7-9 | NA | CASSLVAGDTGELFF
TRBV4-1 | NA | CASSQGRANQPQHF
TRBV7-8 | few | CASSKTGMNTEAFF
TRBV7-9 | NA | CASSYGTRYQETQYF